This record covers a single T cell receptor (beta chain). These data are taken from a study of T cell repertoires in cytomegalovirus infection. The V and J ends lost 3 bases and 5 bases respectively, with 19 bases between them. The CDR3 loop spans 16 amino acids. TCRdb analysed the reads with MiXCR anew, one entry per CDR3 protein. The profile covers around 530,000 distinct CDR3 sequences, with about 15% appearing a single time and about 24% taken by the ten largest. The receptor was derived from a human donor in good health (CMV status not recorded). Some clones in this sample may be carry-over from other donors' samples. Sample: CD8+ T cells from PBMCs. V usage is TRBV12-3 or TRBV12-4 and J usage is TRBJ1-1, with TRBD1 as a possible D gene (6 bases). The CDR3 DNA sequence: TGTGCCAGCAGTTTGGGGGTTCGGGGGGCGGAAACTGAAGCTTTCTTT. It yields the protein CASSLGVRGAETEAFF.